This passage covers 30 T cell receptor beta chains from one sample sequenced in a study of control samples from healthy donors and cancer patients (dated by TCRdb to 2019 to 2021). Library creation used the immunoSEQ multiplex PCR assay. TCRdb mirrors the immuneACCESS table, restricted to in-frame sequences. Some clones are absent from its copies; in checked studies, under half trace to an unresolved V gene, and the reason for the others is unknown. The sample table holds roughly 80,000 clones, of which around 92% were seen once. The top ten clones comprise over 4.5% of the sample. Sequenced: blood. These receptors came from a woman in her sixties in good health.

The gene calls are TRBV21-1 and TRBJ2-3. TRBV21-1 is marked as a pseudogene. This CDR3 spans 12 amino acids. The CDR3 DNA follows: TGTGCCAGCAGCAAATCCCCAGATACGCAGTATTTT. It specifies CASSKSPDTQYF.

The gene calls are TRBV5-4 and TRBJ2-5; unclear D gene. V lost 0 bases and J 5 bases, leaving 8 bases between the germline ends. Germline lookup yields CDR1 SGHNT and CDR2 YYREEE (reference sequence). This CDR3 has 13 residues. CDR3 in amino acids: CASSLVPWETQYF. For the CDR3, the DNA is TGTGCCAGCAGCTTGGTTCCATGGGAGACCCAGTACTTC.

This chain connects TRBV6-5 to TRBJ2-1; the match to TRBD2 covers 9 bases. In germline, CDR1 is MNHEY, CDR2 SVGAGI. The CDR3 consists of 15 residues. J was trimmed by 7 bases and V by 7 bases; bases with no gene match: 11. The CDR3 sequence: CASNSGSAGGNEQFF. Here the CDR3 DNA reads TGTGCCAGCAACTCGGGCTCAGCGGGAGGAAATGAGCAGTTCTTC.

The genes are TRBV28 and TRBJ1-6; D is unclear. Trimming left V 3 bases short and J 8 bases short, with 11 bases between. CDR3 size: 14 residues. The V gene's germline CDR1 is MDHEN and CDR2 SYDVKM. The CDR3 spells CASSFRAGHSPLHF. CDR3 DNA sequence: TGTGCCAGCAGTTTTCGAGCGGGTCATTCACCCCTCCACTTT. The variable domain in full, completed from reference TRBV28 and TRBJ1-6, reads DVKVTQSSRYLVKRTGEKVFLECVQDMDHENMFWYRQDPGLGLRLIYFSYDVKMKEKGDIPEGYSVSREKKERFSLILESASTNQTSMYLCASSFRAGHSPLHFGNGTRLTVT.

Concerning this clone: A read error may produce the germline difference seen at one junction end. The J gene is TRBJ2-7, the V gene TRBV7-7, with D possibly being TRBD1 (5 bases). The CDR3 spans 14 residues. Germline CDR1 reads SSHAT; CDR2 reads FNYEAQ (reference sequence). CDR3 protein: CASSLDSVAYEQYF. The DNA for the CDR3 is TGTGCTAGCAGCCTCGACAGTGTCGCCTACGAGCAGTACTTC.

V is TRBV19 and J is TRBJ1-4; 7 bases line up with TRBD1. The CDR3 is 17 amino acids. CDR1 and CDR2 (germline): LNHDA, SQIVND (reference sequence). V shed 5 bases, J shed 0 bases, and the junction held 9 bases outside the gene matches. Written as DNA, the CDR3 is TGTGCCAGTAGTTCCGCGGGACAGAGTGCAACTAATGAAAAACTGTTTTTT. Amino acids: CASSSAGQSATNEKLFF.

The chain recombines TRBV28 with TRBJ1-4, with a weak D call TRBD1 (5 bases). The CDR3 loop spans 15 amino acids. Trimming stripped 6 bases from V and 0 bases from J, with 11 bases between. Looked up from germline, CDR1 is MDHEN and CDR2 is SYDVKM. The CDR3 reads CASRLQGATNEKLFF. CDR3 bases: TGTGCCAGCAGGCTGCAGGGTGCAACTAATGAAAAACTGTTTTTT.

The gene calls are TRBV28 and TRBJ1-5; no firm D call. Germline V lookup: CDR1 MDHEN, CDR2 SYDVKM. CDR3 length: 13 residues. The V end was cut by 4 bases, the J end by 3 bases, with 7 bases between. The CDR3 bases are TGTGCCAGCAGTTCCACCGACAATCAGCCCCAGCATTTT. As protein: CASSSTDNQPQHF.

The count of this clone is one. This chain links TRBV12-3 or TRBV12-4 with TRBJ1-6; no clear D gene. Trimming removed 1 base from V and 7 bases from J, with 5 bases in between. CDR3 length equals 13 residues. DNA for the CDR3: TGTGCCAGCAGTTTAGGGGTCAATTCACCCCTCCACTTT. It codes for CASSLGVNSPLHF.

The chain combines TRBV5-1 with TRBJ2-7; D is unresolved. The V gene lost 9 bases and the J gene lost 3 bases, with 4 bases spanning the gap. The CDR3 is 9 amino acids. In germline, CDR1 is SGHRS, CDR2 YFSETQ. In DNA form, the CDR3 reads TGCGCCAAAAACTACGAGCAGTACTTC. It is translated as CAKNYEQYF.

The V call is TRBV7-2, the J call TRBJ1-3; D not certain. This CDR3 spans 14 amino acids. Per the germline V gene, CDR1 is SGHTA and CDR2 is FQGNSA. Trimming cost V 2 bases and J 3 bases, with 8 bases left between them. The DNA of the CDR3 is TGTGCCAGCAGCTTAACGAGACTTGGAAACACCATATATTTT. Its translation: CASSLTRLGNTIYF. The whole variable domain, remainder taken from reference TRBV7-2 and TRBJ1-3, is GAGVSQSPSNKVTEKGKDVELRCDPISGHTALYWYRQSLGQGLEFLIYFQGNSAPDKSGLPSDRFSAERTGGSVSTLTIQRTQQEDSAVYLCASSLTRLGNTIYFGEGSWLTVV.

V is TRBV28 and J is TRBJ1-2, with D hard to call. Looked up from germline, CDR1 is MDHEN and CDR2 is SYDVKM. The V and J ends lost 6 bases and 3 bases respectively, with 11 bases between them. This CDR3 is built from 13 residues. CDR3 loop: CASRPGIDYGYTF. The CDR3, as DNA: TGTGCCAGCAGACCCGGGATCGACTATGGCTACACCTTC.

The V and J genes are TRBV10-1 and TRBJ2-1; D could derive from TRBD1 or TRBD2 (5 bases each). V was pared by 10 bases and J by 4 bases, with 14 bases between. CDR1 WNHNN and CDR2 SYGVQD come from the germline V gene (reference sequence). The CDR3 has 13 amino acids. The CDR3 loop is CATSEGYYNEQFF. The CDR3 region has the DNA TGCGCCACTTCCGAGGGGTATTACAATGAGCAGTTCTTC.

This clone has just one count. The chain is built from TRBV29-1 and TRBJ2-4; 9 nucleotides match TRBD1. CDR1 is SQVTM, CDR2 ANQGSEA, per germline. The CDR3 sequence is 16 residues long. CDR3 residues: CRPYFAGQGPKNIQYF. The CDR3 nucleotides read TGCAGGCCCTACTTCGCCGGACAGGGGCCAAAAAACATTCAGTACTTC.

CDR3 sequence: CASSQGVNTEAFF. CDR3 coding DNA: TGTGCCAGCTCACAAGGGGTGAACACTGAAGCTTTCTTT. The chain has TRBV18 and TRBJ1-1, with D perhaps TRBD1 (5 bases). V was pared by 4 bases and J by 0 bases, with 6 bases between. Per the germline V gene, CDR1 is KGHSH and CDR2 is LQKENI. This CDR3 spans 13 amino acids.

This clone was counted only a few times. This chain connects TRBV5-6 to TRBJ1-1, with TRBD1 as a possible D gene (6 bases). This CDR3 comprises 17 residues. CDR1 is SGHDT, CDR2 YYEEEE, per germline. V dropped 4 bases and J dropped 1 base, with 20 bases sitting between them. For the CDR3, the DNA is TGTGCCAGCAGCCGATTATTATTAACAGGGAAGAACACTGAAGCTTTCTTT. Translation gives CASSRLLLTGKNTEAFF.

The count of this clone is one. The chain is built from TRBV6-2 or TRBV6-3 and TRBJ2-3, with D tentatively TRBD2 (6 bases). Germline V gene data show CDR1 as MNHEY and CDR2 as SVGEGT. Trimming left V 6 bases short and J 2 bases short, with 18 bases between. This CDR3 has 16 residues. For the CDR3, the DNA is TGTGCCAGCAGCCCGAAGACTAGGGGAGACACAGATACGCAGTATTTT. It specifies CASSPKTRGDTDTQYF.

CDR3: CASSSSRAQETQYF. The CDR3 nucleotides read TGTGCCAGCAGCTCAAGCCGGGCTCAAGAGACCCAGTACTTC. The rearrangement uses TRBV7-6 and TRBJ2-5; D gene uncertain. The CDR3 has 14 amino acids. V was trimmed by 4 bases and J by 2 bases, leaving 11 bases between them. Germline V gives CDR1 SGHVS, CDR2 FNYEAQ.

This clone has more than one count but fewer than ten. The chain joins TRBV7-2 to TRBJ2-2; the D gene could be TRBD1 or TRBD2 (5 bases each). Germline assignment: CDR1 SGHTA and CDR2 FQGNSA. V dropped 1 base and J dropped 13 bases, with 10 bases sitting between them. The CDR3 runs 12 residues. CDR3 sequence reads: CASSLVPGRLFF. CDR3 coding DNA: TGTGCCAGCAGCTTAGTTCCGGGGCGGCTGTTTTTT.

The chain has TRBV9 and TRBJ2-2, with unresolved D. Germline assignment: CDR1 SGDLS and CDR2 YYNGEE. This CDR3 comprises 15 residues. Trimming cost V 3 bases and J 1 base, with 10 bases left between them. DNA for the CDR3: TGTGCCAGCAGCGGGAATACAGTGAACACCGGGGAGCTGTTTTTT. This translates into CASSGNTVNTGELFF.

This sequence joins TRBV28 and TRBJ2-1, with TRBD1 matching 7 bases. Unmatched junction bases numbered 9, after V lost 6 bases and J lost 4 bases. The CDR3 length is 15 residues. The germline V gene has CDR1 MDHEN and CDR2 SYDVKM. CDR3 sequence (DNA): TGTGCCAGCAGGGCCAGGACAGGTTATTACAATGAGCAGTTCTTC. Its protein is CASRARTGYYNEQFF.

This clone appeared once. The V and J genes are TRBV6-2 or TRBV6-3 and TRBJ1-5, with 11 bases aligning to TRBD1. This CDR3 is built from 15 residues. Germline V lookup: CDR1 MNHEY, CDR2 SVGEGT. Germline trimming cut 2 bases from V and 6 bases from J; bases unmatched to any gene: 3. The CDR3 spells CASSYRTGGAQPQHF. The CDR3 DNA is TGTGCCAGCAGTTACAGGACAGGGGGCGCTCAGCCCCAGCATTTT.

The V gene is TRBV21-1, the J gene TRBJ1-4; the D call in the table, TRBD1, was not verified against the DNA. TRBV21-1 is given as a pseudogene. The CDR3 runs to 18 residues. CDR3: CASSTSRQGEGTNEKLFF. The CDR3, as DNA: TGTGCCAGCAGTACAAGTCGACAGGGGGAGGGAACTAATGAAAAACTGTTTTTT.

The V gene is TRBV4-1, the J gene TRBJ2-7; 7 bases are a match to TRBD2. V shed 1 base and J 1 base; nucleotides not matched to a gene: 13. There are 18 residues in the CDR3. Germline CDR1 reads MGHRA; CDR2 reads YSYEKL. The DNA of the CDR3 is TGCGCCAGCAGCCAAGGGGGCCGGGTGGCTAGCGGTTCCTACGAGCAGTACTTC. This translates into CASSQGGRVASGSYEQYF.

This clone occurred once. The rearrangement uses TRBV11-3 and TRBJ2-2; perhaps TRBD2 as D (5 bases). CDR3 length: 15 amino acids. Trimming shortened V by 4 bases and J by 4 bases, and 13 bases separated the two germline ends. CDR1 is SGHNT, CDR2 YENEEA, per germline. This CDR3 reads CASSSPGTSTGELFF. CDR3 nucleotide sequence: TGTGCCAGCAGCTCCCCGGGTACTAGCACCGGGGAGCTGTTTTTT.

V gene TRBV28 combines with J gene TRBJ1-1; the D is unclear. This CDR3 has 14 amino acids. Germline-derived CDR1 and CDR2 are MDHEN and SYDVKM. Trimming shortened V by 3 bases and J by 0 bases, and 8 bases separated the two germline ends. The CDR3 sequence is CASSLTAMNTEAFF. The CDR3 DNA follows: TGTGCCAGCAGTTTGACGGCAATGAACACTGAAGCTTTCTTT.

The rearrangement joins TRBV2 to TRBJ1-2; D not certain. Trimming pared 4 bases from V and 2 bases from J, leaving 5 bases between. Germline V gene lookup returns CDR1 SNHLY and CDR2 FYNNEI. CDR3 length equals 12 residues. The DNA for the CDR3 is TGTGCCAGCAGTGCGCAGAACTATGGCTACACCTTC. Translation: CASSAQNYGYTF. The entire variable domain, with the rest obtained from reference TRBV2 and TRBJ1-2, is as follows: EPEVTQTPSHQVTQMGQEVILRCVPISNHLYFYWYRQILGQKVEFLVSFYNNEISEKSEIFDDQFSVERPDGSNFTLKIRSTKLEDSAMYFCASSAQNYGYTFGSGTRLTVV.

The J gene is TRBJ1-2, the V gene TRBV28; no definite D call. This CDR3 is 14 amino acids long. V was clipped by 7 bases and J by 4 bases, with 16 bases between them. Germline V gene lookup returns CDR1 MDHEN and CDR2 SYDVKM. The CDR3 DNA reads as TGTGCCAGCATCCAATCTAGCGGGCTCTATGGCTACACCTTC. The encoded protein is CASIQSSGLYGYTF.

This clone was seen only a few times. The chain combines TRBV19 with TRBJ2-2, with D possibly being TRBD2 (5 bases). V was cut by 10 bases and J by 4 bases, with 13 bases left in between. The germline CDR1 and CDR2 sequences are LNHDA and SQIVND (reference sequence). The CDR3 loop spans 13 amino acids. The CDR3 DNA follows: TGTGCCACCGGCGGGCTGATCACCGGGGAGCTGTTTTTT. Its translation: CATGGLITGELFF.

This clone occurred once. The chain joins TRBV6-5 to TRBJ1-2, with 9 nucleotides matching TRBD1. The germline CDR1 and CDR2 sequences are MNHEY and SVGAGI. CDR3 size: 14 residues. V shed 6 bases and J 8 bases; nucleotides not matched to a gene: 10. The CDR3 sequence: CASSSTGGAEGYTF. In DNA, the CDR3 is TGTGCCAGCAGCTCTACAGGGGGCGCGGAAGGCTACACCTTC.